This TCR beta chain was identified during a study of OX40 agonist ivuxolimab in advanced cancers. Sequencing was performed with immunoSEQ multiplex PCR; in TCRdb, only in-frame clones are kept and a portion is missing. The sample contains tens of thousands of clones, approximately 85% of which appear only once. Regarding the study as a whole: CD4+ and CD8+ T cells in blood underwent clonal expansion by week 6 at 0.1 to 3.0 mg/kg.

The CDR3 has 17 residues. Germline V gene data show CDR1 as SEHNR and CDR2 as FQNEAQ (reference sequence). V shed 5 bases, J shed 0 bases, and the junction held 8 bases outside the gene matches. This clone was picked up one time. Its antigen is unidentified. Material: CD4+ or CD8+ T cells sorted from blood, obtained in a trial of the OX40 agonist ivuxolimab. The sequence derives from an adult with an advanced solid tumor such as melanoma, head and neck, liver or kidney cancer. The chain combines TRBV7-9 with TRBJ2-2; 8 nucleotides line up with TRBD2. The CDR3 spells CASSQGGGGPNTGELFF. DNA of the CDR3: TGTGCCAGCAGCCAAGGCGGCGGGGGGCCGAACACCGGGGAGCTGTTTTTT.